This TCR beta chain is from a study of immune evolution from preneoplasia to lung adenocarcinoma. General observations from the study: Top clone frequencies peaked in normal lung, apparently declining through invasive adenocarcinoma. T cell clonality was higher in KRAS-mutant than EGFR-mutant or wild-type nodules.

Assay used: immunoSEQ multiplex PCR; TCRdb lists only in-frame clones, some missing. This sample has about 4,300 clones; around four fifths occur once, and the top ten carry 9.5% to 10%. Points on this clone: Its antigen remains unknown.

V dropped 6 bases and J dropped 7 bases, with 15 bases sitting between them. The CDR3 totals 13 residues. Germline CDR1 is MNHNY and CDR2 is SVGAGI (reference sequence). Sequencing was done on a sample of FFPE minimally invasive lung adenocarcinoma tissue. J is TRBJ1-2 and V is TRBV6-6, with a weak D call TRBD1 (5 bases). This clonotype was sampled from a person aged 55-80 years with lung adenocarcinoma. The CDR3 DNA is TGTGCCAGCAGCGACAGACTACCGGGTGGCTACACCTTC. Translated, it gives CASSDRLPGGYTF.